One and the same sample provided the 32 T cell receptor beta chains below, sequenced in a study of T cells in Graves' hyperthyroidism and ophthalmopathy. Amplified TCR beta CDR3 regions derived from RNA transcripts. The TCR CDR3 was amplified in a first-round RT-PCR using the HTBI primer set. TCRdb called the multiplex PCR reads again in MiXCR, with one record for every CDR3 protein. The data hold approximately 870,000 distinct CDR3 sequences, with around 38% observed a single time. The sample was blood. Receptor source: a man aged 18 to 30 with Graves' hyperthyroidism.

The chain uses TRBV9 and TRBJ1-1; weak D call: TRBD1 (6 bases). The V gene lost 3 bases and the J gene lost 5 bases, with 11 bases spanning the gap. The CDR3 spans 13 residues. Per germline, CDR1 SGDLS and CDR2 YYNGEE. The CDR3 coding sequence is TGTGCCAGCAGCGGAGGGGGAAAGACTGAAGCTTTCTTT. This translates into CASSGGGKTEAFF.

This clonotype was observed a few times. The V and J genes are TRBV9 and TRBJ1-5; 9 bases agree with TRBD1. CDR1 and CDR2 from the germline V gene are SGDLS and YYNGEE. CDR3 size: 15 residues. V dropped 3 bases and J dropped 6; count of bases not matched to a gene: 7. In nucleotides, the CDR3 is TGTGCCAGCAGCGCGAACACAGGGGGCGGTCAGCCCCAGCATTTT. Protein product: CASSANTGGGQPQHF.

The chain recombines TRBV29-1 with TRBJ1-5, with D perhaps TRBD1 (6 bases). The germline CDR1 and CDR2 sequences are SQVTM and ANQGSEA. The CDR3 is made up of 13 amino acids. V lost 8 bases, J lost 1 base, and 12 bases lay in between. The CDR3 nucleotides are TGCAGCCAAGAGCAGGGGAGCAATCAGCCCCAGCATTTT. Its translation is CSQEQGSNQPQHF.

Only a few counts were recorded for this clonotype. V is TRBV19 and J is TRBJ2-2, with 12 bases matching TRBD2. The junction had 7 bases not matched to a gene; V was cut back by 4 bases and J by 7 bases. The germline V gene has CDR1 LNHDA and CDR2 SQIVND (reference sequence). The CDR3 runs to 16 residues. CDR3 bases: TGTGCCAGTAGTACTAGACTAGCGGGAGATTTCGGGGAGCTGTTTTTT. Translating gives CASSTRLAGDFGELFF.

The V and J genes are TRBV10-1 and TRBJ2-7; 7 bases match TRBD1. V trimming: 3 bases; J trimming: 5 bases; junction bases outside the gene matches: 10. This CDR3 is 15 amino acids long. Germline CDR1 reads WNHNN; CDR2 reads SYGVQD (reference sequence). This chain's CDR3 is CASSDKGQVNDEQYF. In DNA form, the CDR3 reads TGCGCCAGCAGTGATAAAGGACAGGTCAACGACGAGCAGTACTTC.

In its sample, this clonotype was seen many times. This chain connects TRBV29-1 to TRBJ1-1; D remains ambiguous. Trimming removed 7 bases at V and 2 bases at J, with 8 bases between. This CDR3 has 11 amino acids. Germline-derived CDR1 and CDR2 are SQVTM and ANQGSEA. CDR3 amino acids: CSGEENTEAFF. The CDR3 DNA sequence: TGCAGCGGGGAGGAAAACACTGAAGCTTTCTTT.

This clonotype was counted many times. V usage is TRBV15 and J usage is TRBJ2-7; 10 nucleotides agree with TRBD1. The V and J ends lost 5 bases and 3 bases, in that order; junction bases with no gene match: 7. The CDR3 runs to 15 residues. Germline V gene lookup returns CDR1 LNHNV and CDR2 YYDKDF (reference sequence). CDR3 sequence reads: CATSGAGTGDYEQYF. The CDR3 bases are TGTGCCACCAGCGGCGCCGGGACAGGGGACTACGAGCAGTACTTC.

CDR3 sequence reads: CASNQPPPGLILYEQYF. CDR3 in DNA: TGTGCCAGCAACCAACCCCCCCCGGGACTGATTCTCTACGAGCAGTACTTC. V gene TRBV7-9 combines with J gene TRBJ2-7, with D maybe TRBD2 (6 bases). The CDR3 totals 17 residues. The germline gives CDR1 SEHNR, CDR2 FQNEAQ (reference sequence). V dropped 7 bases and J dropped 3 bases, with 25 bases sitting between them.

At least ten counts were recorded for this clonotype. This sequence joins TRBV7-9 and TRBJ1-2; 10 bases agree with TRBD1. CDR1 is SEHNR and CDR2 is FQNEAQ in the germline V gene (reference sequence). The length of the CDR3 is 14 residues. Germline trimming cut 4 bases from V and 7 bases from J; bases unmatched to any gene: 6. The CDR3 region is CASSYNGQGGGYTF. In DNA, the CDR3 is TGTGCCAGCAGCTATAACGGACAGGGGGGTGGCTACACCTTC.

This clonotype was counted at least ten times. This chain links TRBV10-3 with TRBJ1-2; no clear D. This CDR3 has 12 residues. The V end was cut by 6 bases, the J end by 1 base, with 6 bases between. The germline V gene encodes CDR1 ENHRY and CDR2 SYGVKD. The CDR3 sequence is CAIREINYGYTF. CDR3 in DNA: TGTGCCATCAGGGAGATTAACTATGGCTACACCTTC.

The chain combines TRBV7-9 with TRBJ2-6; D is unclear. The CDR3 sequence is 15 residues long. V was cut by 5 bases and J by 4 bases, with 12 bases left in between. Germline V lookup: CDR1 SEHNR, CDR2 FQNEAQ (reference sequence). CDR3 region: CASSPPMGGANVLTF. CDR3 DNA sequence: TGTGCCAGCAGCCCTCCCATGGGAGGGGCCAACGTCCTGACTTTC.

The genes are TRBV29-1 and TRBJ1-1, with D uncertain. This CDR3 comprises 13 residues. V was shortened by 4 bases and J by 6 bases, with 15 bases between the two germline ends. The germline gives CDR1 SQVTM, CDR2 ANQGSEA. The CDR3, as DNA: TGCAGCGTTGCAAGGAGGACTGGATCTGAAGCTTTCTTT. Its translation is CSVARRTGSEAFF.

The V and J genes are TRBV2 and TRBJ1-6; D perhaps matches TRBD1 (6 bases). CDR3 size: 14 residues. In germline, CDR1 is SNHLY, CDR2 FYNNEI. V was clipped by 6 bases and J by 10 bases, with 16 bases between them. The CDR3 DNA sequence: TGTGCCAGCAGCCCCGGGGCAGGGGACTCACCCCTCCACTTT. Its protein product is CASSPGAGDSPLHF.

This clonotype has more than one count but fewer than ten. The V call is TRBV7-9, the J call TRBJ1-5; no reliable D call. With 4 bases removed from V and 10 bases from J, the gap between germline ends came to 11 bases. The germline V gene encodes CDR1 SEHNR and CDR2 FQNEAQ (reference sequence). The CDR3 runs 12 residues. The DNA of the CDR3 is TGTGCCAGCAGCTCCTTTACTGACCCCCAGCATTTT. The encoded protein is CASSSFTDPQHF.

This clonotype was counted many times. The V and J genes are TRBV19 and TRBJ1-5, with TRBD1 matching over 11 bases. CDR3 length: 17 residues. Germline CDR1 reads LNHDA; CDR2 reads SQIVND (reference sequence). V dropped 9 bases and J dropped 0; count of bases not matched to a gene: 10. This CDR3 is CASKYGTGGRSNQPQHF. The CDR3, as DNA: TGTGCCAGCAAATACGGGACAGGGGGTCGTAGCAATCAGCCCCAGCATTTT.

This clonotype was detected only once. Because it lacks the conserved phenylalanine or tryptophan at the end, this CDR3 is likely a read error. The rearrangement links TRBV6-1 to TRBJ1-3; 7 positions match TRBD1. From germline, CDR1 is MNHNS and CDR2 SASEGT. V lost 4 bases, J lost 4 bases, and 7 bases stayed unmatched. CDR3 size: 15 residues. CDR3 region: CASSADRERGNTIYS. DNA of the CDR3: TGTGCCAGCAGTGCCGACAGGGAGAGAGGAAACACCATATATTCT.

The rearrangement joins TRBV20-1 to TRBJ1-5, with TRBD1 matching 7 bases. The CDR3 sequence is 14 residues long. The trim removed 5 bases at V and 7 bases at J, leaving 11 bases unmatched. Germline CDR1 reads DFQATT; CDR2 reads SNEGSKA (reference sequence). The CDR3 nucleotides read TGCAGTGCTGGGGCACAGGGGAATAACCAGCCCCAGCATTTT. This encodes CSAGAQGNNQPQHF.

The rearrangement uses TRBV5-1 and TRBJ2-7, with a weak D call TRBD2 (6 bases). This CDR3 has 15 residues. Germline V gene sequence: CDR1 SGHRS, CDR2 YFSETQ. Trimming took off 4 bases at V and 6 bases at J, with 20 bases between the two ends. The CDR3 DNA reads TGCGCCAGCAGCCACCAATTGGGACTCCCCGGCGAGCAGTACTTC. Amino acid sequence: CASSHQLGLPGEQYF.

This chain uses TRBV7-3 with TRBJ2-7; 7 bases are shared with TRBD1. V lost 5 bases, J lost 1 base, and 11 bases stayed unmatched. The CDR3 is made up of 16 amino acids. Germline V gene data show CDR1 as SGHTA and CDR2 as FQGTGA. CDR3 residues: CASSREQGRTSYEQYF. Here the CDR3 DNA reads TGTGCCAGCAGCAGAGAACAGGGGCGAACGTCCTACGAGCAGTACTTC.

This clonotype was detected ten times or more. This rearrangement joins TRBV25-1 to TRBJ1-1; TRBD1 is a possible D gene (5 bases). Deletions cut 3 bases from V and 5 bases from J, with 13 bases between. Looked up from germline, CDR1 is MGHDK and CDR2 is SYGVNS. This CDR3 is built from 14 residues. CDR3 nucleotide sequence: TGTGCCAGCAGTGAGGTTGGCCCAGGGACTGAAGCTTTCTTT. It is translated as CASSEVGPGTEAFF.

The rearrangement joins TRBV20-1 to TRBJ2-7, with 10 nucleotides matching TRBD1. CDR1 and CDR2 (germline): DFQATT, SNEGSKA (reference sequence). V lost 6 bases, J lost 5 bases, and 7 bases stayed unmatched. CDR3 size: 13 residues. The CDR3 DNA is TGCAGTGCCTCGGACAGGGGGGCAAACGAGCAGTACTTC. Translation: CSASDRGANEQYF.

This clonotype came up many times. The chain joins TRBV7-6 to TRBJ1-1, with D perhaps TRBD1 (6 bases). There are 17 residues in the CDR3. The germline V gene has CDR1 SGHVS and CDR2 FNYEAQ. V lost 6 bases to trimming and J lost 4 bases, with 24 bases between them. Here the CDR3 DNA reads TGTGCCAGCAGTCGAGGCGGGGACACCCGAGGTGGCACTGAAGCTTTCTTT. Translation gives CASSRGGDTRGGTEAFF.

The rearrangement uses TRBV6-6 and TRBJ2-7; D call uncertain. Germline V CDR1 and CDR2: MNHNY, SVGAGI (reference sequence). The CDR3 extends over 12 amino acids. V was cut by 2 bases and J by 3 bases, with 5 bases left in between. The CDR3 DNA reads TGTGCCAGCAGTTACAGAGACTACGAGCAGTACTTC. Encoded protein: CASSYRDYEQYF.

The chain combines TRBV20-1 with TRBJ1-2, with 8 bases that match TRBD1. Germline V gene data show CDR1 as DFQATT and CDR2 as SNEGSKA (reference sequence). Trimming took 1 base from V and 1 from J; bases not matched to a gene: 5. The length of the CDR3 is 15 residues. The CDR3 spells CSARVTGDRNYGYTF. CDR3 nucleotide sequence: TGCAGTGCTAGAGTGACAGGGGACCGTAACTATGGCTACACCTTC.

J is TRBJ1-1 and V is TRBV5-4, with D unclear. Germline assignment: CDR1 SGHNT and CDR2 YYREEE (reference sequence). The germline V and J ends were trimmed by 0 bases and 2 bases, with 8 bases remaining between them. The CDR3 has 14 amino acids. Here the CDR3 DNA reads TGTGCCAGCAGCTTGGGGGCAGACAACACTGAAGCTTTCTTT. Translating gives CASSLGADNTEAFF.

This clonotype has a count of ten or more. The chain employs TRBV29-1 and TRBJ2-5; D is possibly TRBD1 or TRBD2 (5 bases each). Germline CDR1 reads SQVTM; CDR2 reads ANQGSEA. The CDR3 is 13 amino acids. The V and J ends lost 8 bases and 0 bases respectively, with 13 bases between them. Here the CDR3 DNA reads TGCAGCCTCATCGGGGCCTACCAAGAGACCCAGTACTTC. This translates into CSLIGAYQETQYF.

Only a few counts were recorded for this clonotype. This chain connects TRBV14 to TRBJ2-2; D is possibly TRBD1 (6 bases). The V gene's germline CDR1 is SGHDN and CDR2 FVKESK. The CDR3 is 15 residues long. Trimming took off 4 bases at V and 6 bases at J, with 15 bases between the two ends. The CDR3 DNA reads as TGTGCCAGCAGCCGAGCACAGGGTTGGGCCGGGGAGCTGTTTTTT. Its protein is CASSRAQGWAGELFF.

This clonotype was recorded many times. The chain carries TRBV29-1 and TRBJ1-1; tentatively, D is TRBD1 (6 bases). CDR3 length equals 14 residues. V was cut by 7 bases and J by 3 bases, with 18 bases left in between. CDR1 and CDR2 from the germline V gene are SQVTM and ANQGSEA. CDR3 DNA: TGCAGCGGCTTACACAGGGATCGGTACACTGAAGCTTTCTTT. It is translated as CSGLHRDRYTEAFF.

In its sample, this clonotype was seen a few times. This chain links TRBV9 with TRBJ2-7; D may match TRBD1 or TRBD2 (5 bases each). Germline V gene sequence: CDR1 SGDLS, CDR2 YYNGEE. The V gene lost 3 bases and the J gene lost 3 bases, with 10 bases spanning the gap. This CDR3 contains 13 residues. CDR3 residues: CASSGGSIYEQYF. The CDR3 DNA sequence: TGTGCCAGCAGCGGGGGGTCTATCTACGAGCAGTACTTC.

The gene calls are TRBV5-8 and TRBJ1-1; D uncertain. Germline V gene data show CDR1 as SGHTS and CDR2 as YDEGEE. Trimming pared 0 bases from V and 5 bases from J, leaving 11 bases between. The CDR3 has 14 amino acids. In DNA, the CDR3 is TGTGCCAGCAGCTTGGACAGCCATGGGACTGAAGCTTTCTTT. Translating it yields CASSLDSHGTEAFF.

This clonotype appeared a few times. The V and J genes are TRBV7-2 and TRBJ2-5, with D possibly TRBD1 on 6 matching bases. Trimming pared 5 bases from V and 5 bases from J, leaving 18 bases between. Germline CDR1 and CDR2: SGHTA and FQGNSA. This CDR3 contains 15 residues. The CDR3 reads CASSAQGTSQETQYF. Here the CDR3 DNA reads TGTGCCAGCAGCGCACAGGGTACCTCACAGGAGACCCAGTACTTC.

The rearrangement joins TRBV7-9 to TRBJ2-7, with 12 bases fitting TRBD2. V lost 8 bases to trimming and J lost 0 bases; unmatched junction nucleotides: 5. The CDR3 totals 15 residues. CDR1 SEHNR and CDR2 FQNEAQ come from the germline V gene (reference sequence). The CDR3 here is CASRGLAGPSYEQYF. The CDR3 DNA reads as TGTGCCAGCCGCGGACTAGCGGGGCCCTCCTACGAGCAGTACTTC. The variable domain in full, completed from reference TRBV7-9 and TRBJ2-7, reads DTGVSQNPRHKITKRGQNVTFRCDPISEHNRLYWYRQTLGQGPEFLTYFQNEAQLEKSRLLSDRFSAERPKGSFSTLEIQRTEQGDSAMYLCASRGLAGPSYEQYFGPGTRLTVT.